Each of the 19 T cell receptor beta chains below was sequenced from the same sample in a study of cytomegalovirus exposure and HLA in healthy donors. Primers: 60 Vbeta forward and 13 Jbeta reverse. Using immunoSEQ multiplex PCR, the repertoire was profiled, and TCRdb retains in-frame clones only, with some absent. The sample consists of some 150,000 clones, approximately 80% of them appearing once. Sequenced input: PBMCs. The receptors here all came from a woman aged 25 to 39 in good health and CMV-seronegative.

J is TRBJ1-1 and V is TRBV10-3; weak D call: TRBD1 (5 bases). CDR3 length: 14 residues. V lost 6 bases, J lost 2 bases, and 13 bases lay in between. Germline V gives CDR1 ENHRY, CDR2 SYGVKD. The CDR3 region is CAIRDRGGNTEAFF. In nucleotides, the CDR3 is TGTGCCATCAGAGACCGGGGGGGAAACACTGAAGCTTTCTTT.

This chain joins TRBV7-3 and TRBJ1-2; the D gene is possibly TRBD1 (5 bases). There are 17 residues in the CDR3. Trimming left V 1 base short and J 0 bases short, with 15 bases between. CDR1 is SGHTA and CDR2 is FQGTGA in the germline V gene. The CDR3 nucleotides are TGTGCCAGCAGCTTAAATGGGGGGGACGGATCTAACTATGGCTACACCTTC. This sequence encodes CASSLNGGDGSNYGYTF. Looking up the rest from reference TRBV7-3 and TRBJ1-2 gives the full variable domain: GAGVSQTPSNKVTEKGKYVELRCDPISGHTALYWYRQSLGQGPEFLIYFQGTGAADDSGLPNDRFFAVRPEGSVSTLKIQRTERGDSAVYLCASSLNGGDGSNYGYTFGSGTRLTVV.

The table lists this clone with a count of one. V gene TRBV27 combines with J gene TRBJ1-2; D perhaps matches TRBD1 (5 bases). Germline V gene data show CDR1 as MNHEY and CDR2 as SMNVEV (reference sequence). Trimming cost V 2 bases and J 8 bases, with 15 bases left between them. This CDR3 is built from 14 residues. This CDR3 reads CASSLGPGHWGYTF. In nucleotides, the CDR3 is TGTGCCAGCAGTTTAGGGCCCGGACACTGGGGCTACACCTTC.

The CDR3 DNA is TGTGCCAGCAGCCCAGGACAGGGTATCAGCACAGATACGCAGTATTTT. Amino acids: CASSPGQGISTDTQYF. The chain employs TRBV5-4 and TRBJ2-3; TRBD1 matches 8 bases. J lost 0 bases, V lost 4 bases, and 7 bases had no gene match. The length of the CDR3 is 16 residues. The germline V gene encodes CDR1 SGHNT and CDR2 YYREEE (reference sequence).

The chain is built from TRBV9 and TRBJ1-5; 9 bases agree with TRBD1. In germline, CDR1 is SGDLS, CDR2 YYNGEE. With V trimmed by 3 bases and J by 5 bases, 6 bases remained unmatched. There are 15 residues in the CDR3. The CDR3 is CASSATGTGYQPQHF. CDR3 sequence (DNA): TGTGCCAGCAGCGCGACCGGGACAGGGTATCAGCCCCAGCATTTT.

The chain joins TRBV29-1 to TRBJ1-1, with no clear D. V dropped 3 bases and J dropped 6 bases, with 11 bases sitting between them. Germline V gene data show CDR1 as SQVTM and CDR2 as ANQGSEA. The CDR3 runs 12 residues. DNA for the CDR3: TGCAGCGTTGAGTGGTTAAGCCCTGAAGCTTTCTTT. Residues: CSVEWLSPEAFF.

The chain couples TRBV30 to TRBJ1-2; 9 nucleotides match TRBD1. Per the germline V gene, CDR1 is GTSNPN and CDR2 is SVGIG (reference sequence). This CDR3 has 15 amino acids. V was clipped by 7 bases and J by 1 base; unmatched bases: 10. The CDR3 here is CASNRGRHINYGYTF. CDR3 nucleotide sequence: TGTGCCTCTAACAGGGGGCGGCATATTAACTATGGCTACACCTTC.

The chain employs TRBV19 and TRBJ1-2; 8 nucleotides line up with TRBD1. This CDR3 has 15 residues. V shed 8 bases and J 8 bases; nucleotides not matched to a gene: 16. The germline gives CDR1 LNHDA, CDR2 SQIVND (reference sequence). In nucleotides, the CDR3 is TGTGCCAGTTCTCGGACAGGGCCTATCTCGGGAGGCTACACCTTC. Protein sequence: CASSRTGPISGGYTF.

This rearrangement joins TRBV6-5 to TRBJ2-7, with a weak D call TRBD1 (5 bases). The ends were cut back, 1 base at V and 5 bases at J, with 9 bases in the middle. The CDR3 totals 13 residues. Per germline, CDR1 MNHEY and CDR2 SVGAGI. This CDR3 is CASSYFPGNEQYF. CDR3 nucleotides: TGTGCCAGCAGTTACTTCCCAGGGAACGAGCAGTACTTC.

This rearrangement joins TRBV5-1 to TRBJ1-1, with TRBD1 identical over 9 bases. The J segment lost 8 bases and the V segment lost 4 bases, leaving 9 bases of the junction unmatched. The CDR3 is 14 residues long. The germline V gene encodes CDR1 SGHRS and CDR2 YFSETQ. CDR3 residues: CASSTTGGSTEAFF. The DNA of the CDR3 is TGCGCCAGCAGCACAACAGGGGGCTCGACGGAAGCTTTCTTT.

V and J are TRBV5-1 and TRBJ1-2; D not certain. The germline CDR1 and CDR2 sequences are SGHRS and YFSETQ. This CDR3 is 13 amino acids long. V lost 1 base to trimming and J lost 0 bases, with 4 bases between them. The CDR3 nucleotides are TGCGCCAGCAGCTTGAACACTAACTATGGCTACACCTTC. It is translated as CASSLNTNYGYTF. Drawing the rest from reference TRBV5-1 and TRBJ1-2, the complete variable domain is KAGVTQTPRYLIKTRGQQVTLSCSPISGHRSVSWYQQTPGQGLQFLFEYFSETQRNKGNFPGRFSGRQFSNSRSEMNVSTLELGDSALYLCASSLNTNYGYTFGSGTRLTVV.

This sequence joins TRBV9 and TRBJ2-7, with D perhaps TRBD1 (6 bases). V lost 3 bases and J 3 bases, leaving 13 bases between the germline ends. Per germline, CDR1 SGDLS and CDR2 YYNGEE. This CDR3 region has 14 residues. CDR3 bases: TGTGCCAGCAGCGAGGCCGGGACAAGCTACGAGCAGTACTTC. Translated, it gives CASSEAGTSYEQYF.

The CDR3 sequence is CASHSGNTEAFF. Written as DNA, the CDR3 is TGTGCCAGCCACTCGGGGAACACTGAAGCTTTCTTT. The chain carries TRBV28 and TRBJ1-1; D uncertain. V shed 8 bases and J shed 1 base, with 8 bases lying between them. Germline lookup yields CDR1 MDHEN and CDR2 SYDVKM. The CDR3 spans 12 residues.

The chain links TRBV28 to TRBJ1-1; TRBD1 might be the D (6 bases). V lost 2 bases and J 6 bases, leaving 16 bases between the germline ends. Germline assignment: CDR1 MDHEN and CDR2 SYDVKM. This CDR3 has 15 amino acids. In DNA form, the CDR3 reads TGTGCCAGCAGTTTAAGTACGGGACAAATTGCTGAAGCTTTCTTT. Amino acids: CASSLSTGQIAEAFF.

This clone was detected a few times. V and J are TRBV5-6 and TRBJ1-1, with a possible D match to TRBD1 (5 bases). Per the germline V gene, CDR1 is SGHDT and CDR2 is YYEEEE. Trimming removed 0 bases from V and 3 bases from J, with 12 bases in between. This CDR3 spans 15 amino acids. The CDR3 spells CASSLGPDSYTEAFF. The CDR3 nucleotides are TGTGCCAGCAGCTTGGGGCCAGACAGTTACACTGAAGCTTTCTTT.

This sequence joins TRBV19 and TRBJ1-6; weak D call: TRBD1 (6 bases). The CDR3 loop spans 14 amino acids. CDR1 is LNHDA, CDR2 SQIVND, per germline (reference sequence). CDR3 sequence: CAAWAGVYNSPLHF. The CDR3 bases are TGTGCGGCCTGGGCAGGGGTTTATAATTCACCCCTCCACTTT.

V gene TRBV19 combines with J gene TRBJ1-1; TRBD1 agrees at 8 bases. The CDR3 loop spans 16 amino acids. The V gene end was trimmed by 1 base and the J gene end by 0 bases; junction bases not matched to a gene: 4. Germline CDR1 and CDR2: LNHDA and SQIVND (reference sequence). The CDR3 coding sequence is TGTGCCAGTAGTATAGGGGCAGGGGGCATGAACACTGAAGCTTTCTTT. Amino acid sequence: CASSIGAGGMNTEAFF. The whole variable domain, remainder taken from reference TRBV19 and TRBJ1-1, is DGGITQSPKYLFRKEGQNVTLSCEQNLNHDAMYWYRQDPGQGLRLIYYSQIVNDFQKGDIAEGYSVSREKKESFPLTVTSAQKNPTAFYLCASSIGAGGMNTEAFFGQGTRLTVV.

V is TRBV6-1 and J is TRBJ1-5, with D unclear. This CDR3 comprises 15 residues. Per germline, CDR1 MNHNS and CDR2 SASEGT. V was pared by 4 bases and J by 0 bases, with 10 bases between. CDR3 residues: CASSAPGDSNQPQHF. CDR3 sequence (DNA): TGTGCCAGCAGTGCACCCGGGGATAGCAATCAGCCCCAGCATTTT.

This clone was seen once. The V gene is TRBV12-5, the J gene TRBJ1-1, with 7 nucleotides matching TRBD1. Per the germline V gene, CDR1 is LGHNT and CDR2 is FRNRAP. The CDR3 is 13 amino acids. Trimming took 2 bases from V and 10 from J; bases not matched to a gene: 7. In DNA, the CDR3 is TGTGCTAGTGGTTTGTCGACAGGGTCGGGAGCTTTCTTT. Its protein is CASGLSTGSGAFF.